The present T cell receptor (beta chain) was sequenced within a study of STAT3 mutations in large granular lymphocyte leukemia. Study-wide results and limits: Clonal expansion was inferred from other time points because no sample existed at each clone's first appearance. In about 30% of the 18 patients, new TCR clonotypes emerged after therapy. In T-cell large granular lymphocyte leukemia, about half of patients showed multiple immunodominant subclonotypes.

Sequencing was performed with immunoSEQ multiplex PCR; in TCRdb, only in-frame clones are kept and a portion is missing. The profile covers about 4,400 clones, with roughly 80% appearing a single time and over 75% taken by the ten largest. A word on this clone: What it binds is unknown.

Germline loops: CDR1 SGHRS, CDR2 YFSETQ. J was trimmed by 3 bases and V by 4 bases; bases with no gene match: 17. This CDR3 is 20 amino acids long. Material: peripheral blood mononuclear cells. The sequence was obtained from a middle-aged man with T-cell large granular lymphocyte leukemia. Some clones in this sample may be carry-over from other donors' samples. This sequence joins TRBV5-1 and TRBJ2-6; 9 bases are shared with TRBD1. Written as DNA, the CDR3 is TGCGCCAGCAGCGAATTCCCTAAACAGGGGGCTTCTATTGGGGCCAACGTCCTGACTTTC. Translation: CASSEFPKQGASIGANVLTF.